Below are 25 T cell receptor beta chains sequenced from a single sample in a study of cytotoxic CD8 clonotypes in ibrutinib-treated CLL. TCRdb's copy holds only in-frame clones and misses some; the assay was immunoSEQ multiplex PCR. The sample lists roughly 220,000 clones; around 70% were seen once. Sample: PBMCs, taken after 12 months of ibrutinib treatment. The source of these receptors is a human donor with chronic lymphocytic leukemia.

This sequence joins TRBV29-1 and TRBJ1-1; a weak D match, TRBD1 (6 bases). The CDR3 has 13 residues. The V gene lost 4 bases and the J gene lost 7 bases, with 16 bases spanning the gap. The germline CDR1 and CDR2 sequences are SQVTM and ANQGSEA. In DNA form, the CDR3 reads TGCAGCGTTGTCCCCGGGGGCCGTATTGAAGCTTTCTTT. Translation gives CSVVPGGRIEAFF.

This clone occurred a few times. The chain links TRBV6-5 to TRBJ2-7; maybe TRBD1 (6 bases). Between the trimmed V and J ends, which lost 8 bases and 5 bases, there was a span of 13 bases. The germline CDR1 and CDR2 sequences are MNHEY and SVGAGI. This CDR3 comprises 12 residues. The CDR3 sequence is CASGNRVNEQYF. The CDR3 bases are TGTGCCAGCGGAAACAGGGTCAACGAGCAGTACTTC.

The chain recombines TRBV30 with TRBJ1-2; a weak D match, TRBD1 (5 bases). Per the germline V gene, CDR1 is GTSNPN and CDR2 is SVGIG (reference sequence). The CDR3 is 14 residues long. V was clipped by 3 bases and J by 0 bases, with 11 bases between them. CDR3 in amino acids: CAWRLQVANYGYTF. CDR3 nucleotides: TGTGCCTGGAGACTACAGGTGGCTAACTATGGCTACACCTTC.

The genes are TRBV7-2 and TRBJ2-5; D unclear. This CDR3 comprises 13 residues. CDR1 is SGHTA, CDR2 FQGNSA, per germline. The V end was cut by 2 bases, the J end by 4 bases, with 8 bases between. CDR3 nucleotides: TGTGCCAGCAGCTTAAATTACGGAGAGACCCAGTACTTC. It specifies CASSLNYGETQYF. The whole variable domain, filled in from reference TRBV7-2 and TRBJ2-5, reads GAGVSQSPSNKVTEKGKDVELRCDPISGHTALYWYRQSLGQGLEFLIYFQGNSAPDKSGLPSDRFSAERTGGSVSTLTIQRTQQEDSAVYLCASSLNYGETQYFGPGTRLLVL.

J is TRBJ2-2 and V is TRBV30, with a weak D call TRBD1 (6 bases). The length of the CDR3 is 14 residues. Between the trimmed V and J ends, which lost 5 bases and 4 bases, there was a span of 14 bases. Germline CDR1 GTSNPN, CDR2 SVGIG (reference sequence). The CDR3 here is CAWVGHPSTGELFF. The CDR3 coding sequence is TGTGCCTGGGTGGGACACCCGAGCACCGGGGAGCTGTTTTTT.

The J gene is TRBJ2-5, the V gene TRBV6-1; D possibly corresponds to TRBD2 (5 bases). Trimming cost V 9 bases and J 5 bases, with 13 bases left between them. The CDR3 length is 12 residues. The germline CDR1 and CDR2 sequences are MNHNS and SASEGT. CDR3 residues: CASKTPGETQYF. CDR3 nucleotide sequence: TGTGCCAGTAAAACCCCGGGGGAGACCCAGTACTTC.

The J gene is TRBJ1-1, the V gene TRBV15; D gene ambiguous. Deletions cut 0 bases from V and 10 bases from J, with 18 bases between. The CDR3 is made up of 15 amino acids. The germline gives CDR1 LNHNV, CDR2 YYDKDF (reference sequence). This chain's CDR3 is CATSRDLSGALAAFF. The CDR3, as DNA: TGTGCCACCAGCAGAGATCTCTCCGGAGCCTTGGCAGCTTTCTTT.

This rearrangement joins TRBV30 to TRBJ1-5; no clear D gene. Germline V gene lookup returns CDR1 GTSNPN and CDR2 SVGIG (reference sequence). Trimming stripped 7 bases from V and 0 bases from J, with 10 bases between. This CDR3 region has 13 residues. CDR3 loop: CASSRDSNQPQHF. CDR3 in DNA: TGTGCCTCCTCTCGGGATAGCAATCAGCCCCAGCATTTT.

The CDR3 reads CSAWGYGGNYGYTF. CDR3 DNA: TGCAGCGCCTGGGGTTATGGGGGAAACTATGGCTACACCTTC. The chain combines TRBV29-1 with TRBJ1-2; D possibly corresponds to TRBD1 (5 bases). Germline CDR1 and CDR2: SQVTM and ANQGSEA. The CDR3 runs to 14 residues. Trimming took 7 bases from V and 2 from J, leaving 17 bases between them.

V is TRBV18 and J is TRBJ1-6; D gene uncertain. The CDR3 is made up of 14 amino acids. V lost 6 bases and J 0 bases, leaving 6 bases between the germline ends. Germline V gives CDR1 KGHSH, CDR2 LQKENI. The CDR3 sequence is CASSSSSYNSPLHF. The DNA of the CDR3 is TGTGCCAGCTCCTCCAGCTCCTATAATTCACCCCTCCACTTT.

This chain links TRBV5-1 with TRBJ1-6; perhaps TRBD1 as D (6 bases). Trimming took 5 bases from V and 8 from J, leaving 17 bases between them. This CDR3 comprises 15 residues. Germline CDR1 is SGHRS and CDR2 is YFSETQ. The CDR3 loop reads CASSLSGETHSPLHF. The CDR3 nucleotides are TGCGCCAGCAGTTTGTCAGGGGAGACCCATTCACCCCTCCACTTT.

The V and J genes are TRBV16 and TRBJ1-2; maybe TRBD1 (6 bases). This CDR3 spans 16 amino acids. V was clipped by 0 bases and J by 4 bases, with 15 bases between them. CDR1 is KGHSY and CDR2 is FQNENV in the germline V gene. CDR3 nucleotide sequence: TGTGCCAGCAGCCAATCCGGGGTACAGGGAATCTATGGCTACACCTTC. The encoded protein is CASSQSGVQGIYGYTF.

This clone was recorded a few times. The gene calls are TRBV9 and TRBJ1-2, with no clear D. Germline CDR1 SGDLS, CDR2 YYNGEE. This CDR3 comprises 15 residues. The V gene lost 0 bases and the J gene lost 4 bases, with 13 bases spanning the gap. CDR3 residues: CASSVDPVRPYGYTF. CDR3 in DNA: TGTGCCAGCAGCGTAGACCCCGTACGGCCCTATGGCTACACCTTC.

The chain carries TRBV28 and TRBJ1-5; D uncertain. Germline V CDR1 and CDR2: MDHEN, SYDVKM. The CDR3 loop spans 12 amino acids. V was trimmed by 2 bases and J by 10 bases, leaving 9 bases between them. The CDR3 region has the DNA TGTGCCAGCAGTTTACTGGTTCACCCCCAGCATTTT. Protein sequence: CASSLLVHPQHF. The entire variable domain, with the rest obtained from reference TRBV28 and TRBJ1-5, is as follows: DVKVTQSSRYLVKRTGEKVFLECVQDMDHENMFWYRQDPGLGLRLIYFSYDVKMKEKGDIPEGYSVSREKKERFSLILESASTNQTSMYLCASSLLVHPQHFGDGTRLSIL.

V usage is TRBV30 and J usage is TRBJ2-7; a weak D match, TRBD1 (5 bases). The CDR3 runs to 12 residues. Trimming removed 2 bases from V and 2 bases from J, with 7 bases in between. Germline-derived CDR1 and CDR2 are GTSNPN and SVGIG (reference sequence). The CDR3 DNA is TGTGCCTGGAGTAGGACAACCTACGAGCAGTACTTC. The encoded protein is CAWSRTTYEQYF.

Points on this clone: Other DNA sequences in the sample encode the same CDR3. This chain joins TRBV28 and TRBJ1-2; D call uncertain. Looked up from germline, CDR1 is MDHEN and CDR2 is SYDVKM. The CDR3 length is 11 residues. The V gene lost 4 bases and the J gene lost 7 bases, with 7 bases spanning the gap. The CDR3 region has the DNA TGTGCCAGCAGTTCTGGGTTTGGCTACACCTTC. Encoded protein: CASSSGFGYTF.

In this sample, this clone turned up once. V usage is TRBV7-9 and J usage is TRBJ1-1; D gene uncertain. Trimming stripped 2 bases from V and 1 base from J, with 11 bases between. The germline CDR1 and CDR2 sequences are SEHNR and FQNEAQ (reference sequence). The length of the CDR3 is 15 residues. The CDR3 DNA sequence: TGTGCCAGCAGCTTACAAACATTAGGGAACACTGAAGCTTTCTTT. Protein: CASSLQTLGNTEAFF.

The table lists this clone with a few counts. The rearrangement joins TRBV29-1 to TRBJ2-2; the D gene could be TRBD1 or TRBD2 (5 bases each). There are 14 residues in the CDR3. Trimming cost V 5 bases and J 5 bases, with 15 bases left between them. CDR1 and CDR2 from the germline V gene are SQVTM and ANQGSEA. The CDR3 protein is CSVPGTKITGELFF. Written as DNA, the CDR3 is TGCAGCGTTCCCGGGACCAAGATAACCGGGGAGCTGTTTTTT.

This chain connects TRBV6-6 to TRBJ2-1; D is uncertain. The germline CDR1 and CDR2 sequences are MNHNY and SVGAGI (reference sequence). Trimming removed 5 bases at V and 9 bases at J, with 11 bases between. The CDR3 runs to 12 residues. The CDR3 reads CASSRTSFEQFF. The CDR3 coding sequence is TGTGCCAGCAGTCGCACAAGCTTTGAGCAGTTCTTC.

The CDR3 DNA is TGCGCCAGCAGCCCAGACAGTACGTGGAATTCACCCCTCCACTTT. It codes for CASSPDSTWNSPLHF. The chain is built from TRBV5-1 and TRBJ1-6, with D tentatively TRBD1 (5 bases). The CDR3 extends over 15 amino acids. The germline V and J ends were trimmed by 4 bases and 7 bases, with 15 bases remaining between them. Germline V gene lookup returns CDR1 SGHRS and CDR2 YFSETQ.

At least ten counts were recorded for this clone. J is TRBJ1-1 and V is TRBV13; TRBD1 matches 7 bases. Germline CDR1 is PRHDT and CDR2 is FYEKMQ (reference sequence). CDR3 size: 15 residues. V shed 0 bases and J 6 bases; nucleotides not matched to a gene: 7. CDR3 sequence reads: CASSLGGEGAPEAFF. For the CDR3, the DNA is TGTGCCAGCAGCTTAGGCGGGGAGGGGGCTCCTGAAGCTTTCTTT.

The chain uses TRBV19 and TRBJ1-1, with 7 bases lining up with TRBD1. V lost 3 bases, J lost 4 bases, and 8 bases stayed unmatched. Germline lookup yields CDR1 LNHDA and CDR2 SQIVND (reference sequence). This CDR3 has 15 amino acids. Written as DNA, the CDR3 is TGTGCCAGTAGTATCACAGGGGAATGGGGCACTGAAGCTTTCTTT. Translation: CASSITGEWGTEAFF.

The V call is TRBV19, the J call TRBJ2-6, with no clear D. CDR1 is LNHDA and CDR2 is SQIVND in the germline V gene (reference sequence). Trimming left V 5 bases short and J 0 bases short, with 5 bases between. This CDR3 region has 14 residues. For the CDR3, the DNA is TGTGCCAGTAGTGTACACTCTGGGGCCAACGTCCTGACTTTC. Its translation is CASSVHSGANVLTF.

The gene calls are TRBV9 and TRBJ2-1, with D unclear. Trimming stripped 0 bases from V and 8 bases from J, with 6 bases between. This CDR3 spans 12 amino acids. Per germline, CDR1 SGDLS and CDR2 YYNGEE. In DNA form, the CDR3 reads TGTGCCAGCAGCGTAGCTGTGGATGAGCAGTTCTTC. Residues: CASSVAVDEQFF.

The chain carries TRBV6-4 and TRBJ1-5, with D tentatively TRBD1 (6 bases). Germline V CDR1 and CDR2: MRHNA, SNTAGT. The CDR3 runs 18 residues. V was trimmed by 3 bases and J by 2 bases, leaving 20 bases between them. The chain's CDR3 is CASSEPDRRNEGNQPQHF. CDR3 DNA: TGTGCCAGCAGTGAACCCGACAGGAGAAACGAGGGCAATCAGCCCCAGCATTTT.